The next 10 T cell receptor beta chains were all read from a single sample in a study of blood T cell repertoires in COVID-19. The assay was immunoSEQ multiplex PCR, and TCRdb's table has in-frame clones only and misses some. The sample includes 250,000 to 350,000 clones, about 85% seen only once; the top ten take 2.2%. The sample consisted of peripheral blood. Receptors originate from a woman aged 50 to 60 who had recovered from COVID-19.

CDR3 protein: CASMTRAGELFF. CDR3 sequence (DNA): TGTGCCAGCATGACGAGGGCCGGGGAGCTGTTTTTT. The chain is built from TRBV7-8 and TRBJ2-2; D is perhaps TRBD2 (5 bases). This CDR3 spans 12 amino acids. Per the germline V gene, CDR1 is SGHVS and CDR2 is FQNEAQ. The ends were cut back, 7 bases at V and 6 bases at J, with 9 bases in the middle. Together with reference TRBV7-8 and TRBJ2-2, the CDR3 gives the full variable domain: GAGVSQSPRYKVAKRGQDVALRCDPISGHVSLFWYQQALGQGPEFLTYFQNEAQLDKSGLPSDRFFAERPEGSVSTLKIQRTQQEDSAVYLCASMTRAGELFFGEGSRLTVL.

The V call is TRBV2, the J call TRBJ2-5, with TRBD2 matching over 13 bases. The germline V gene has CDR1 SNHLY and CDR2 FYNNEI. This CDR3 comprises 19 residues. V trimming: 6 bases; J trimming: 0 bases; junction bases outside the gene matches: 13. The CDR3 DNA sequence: TGTGCCAGCAGACCCGCGGGGGGGACTAGCGGGACCGACCAAGAGACCCAGTACTTC. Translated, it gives CASRPAGGTSGTDQETQYF.

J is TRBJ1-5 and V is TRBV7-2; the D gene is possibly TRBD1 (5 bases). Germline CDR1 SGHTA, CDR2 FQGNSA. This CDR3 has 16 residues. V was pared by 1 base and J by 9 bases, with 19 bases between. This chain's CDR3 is CASSLGPGAGQGPQHF. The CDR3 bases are TGTGCCAGCAGCTTAGGACCTGGGGCGGGGCAAGGGCCCCAGCATTTT.

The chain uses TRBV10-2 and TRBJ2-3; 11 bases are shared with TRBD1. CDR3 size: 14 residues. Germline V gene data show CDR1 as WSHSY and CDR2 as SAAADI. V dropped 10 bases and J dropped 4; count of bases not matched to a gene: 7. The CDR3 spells CATLDRGPADTQYF. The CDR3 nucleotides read TGCGCCACCCTGGACAGGGGGCCGGCAGATACGCAGTATTTT.

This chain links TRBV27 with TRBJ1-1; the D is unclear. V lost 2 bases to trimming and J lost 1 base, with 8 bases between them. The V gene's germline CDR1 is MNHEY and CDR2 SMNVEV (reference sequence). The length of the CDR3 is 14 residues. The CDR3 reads CASSLRPGNTEAFF. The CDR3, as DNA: TGTGCCAGCAGTTTAAGGCCGGGGAACACTGAAGCTTTCTTT.

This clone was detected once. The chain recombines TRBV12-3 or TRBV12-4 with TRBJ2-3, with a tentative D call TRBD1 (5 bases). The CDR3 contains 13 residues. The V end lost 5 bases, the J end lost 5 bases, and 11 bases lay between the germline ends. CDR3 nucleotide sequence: TGTGCCAGCAGTCAGCCAGGGATAGATACGCAGTATTTT. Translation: CASSQPGIDTQYF.

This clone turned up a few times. The CDR3 region has the DNA TGTGCCAGCAACCTAAAAAGCGGGAATGAGCAGTTCTTC. Its translation: CASNLKSGNEQFF. The chain is built from TRBV2 and TRBJ2-1, with D tentatively TRBD2 (6 bases). The CDR3 totals 13 residues. V was shortened by 7 bases and J by 7 bases, with 14 bases between the two germline ends. Germline CDR1 is SNHLY and CDR2 is FYNNEI.

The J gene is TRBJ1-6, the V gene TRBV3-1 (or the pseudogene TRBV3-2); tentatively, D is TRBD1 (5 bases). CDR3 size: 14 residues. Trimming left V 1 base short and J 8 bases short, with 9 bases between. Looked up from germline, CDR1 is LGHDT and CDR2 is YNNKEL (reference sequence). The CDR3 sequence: CASSQAGLDSPLHF. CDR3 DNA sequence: TGTGCCAGCAGCCAAGCAGGGCTCGATTCACCCCTCCACTTT.

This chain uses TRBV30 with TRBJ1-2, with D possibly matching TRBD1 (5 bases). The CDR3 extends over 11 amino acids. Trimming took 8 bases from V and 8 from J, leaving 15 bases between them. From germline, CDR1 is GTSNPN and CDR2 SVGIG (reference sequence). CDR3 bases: TGTGCCGGCAGACAGATTTTCGGCTACACCTTC. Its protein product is CAGRQIFGYTF.

The CDR3 here is CASSPLGRGDTDTQYF. The DNA for the CDR3 is TGTGCCAGCAGCCCCCTGGGGCGGGGGGACACAGATACGCAGTATTTT. The chain carries TRBV9 and TRBJ2-3; the match to TRBD2 covers 8 bases. V was clipped by 4 bases and J by 2 bases; unmatched bases: 9. There are 16 residues in the CDR3. CDR1 and CDR2 (germline): SGDLS, YYNGEE. Full variable domain (missing parts from reference TRBV9 and TRBJ2-3): DSGVTQTPKHLITATGQRVTLRCSPRSGDLSVYWYQQSLDQGLQFLIQYYNGEERAKGNILERFSAQQFPDLHSELNLSSLELGDSALYFCASSPLGRGDTDTQYFGPGTRLTVL.